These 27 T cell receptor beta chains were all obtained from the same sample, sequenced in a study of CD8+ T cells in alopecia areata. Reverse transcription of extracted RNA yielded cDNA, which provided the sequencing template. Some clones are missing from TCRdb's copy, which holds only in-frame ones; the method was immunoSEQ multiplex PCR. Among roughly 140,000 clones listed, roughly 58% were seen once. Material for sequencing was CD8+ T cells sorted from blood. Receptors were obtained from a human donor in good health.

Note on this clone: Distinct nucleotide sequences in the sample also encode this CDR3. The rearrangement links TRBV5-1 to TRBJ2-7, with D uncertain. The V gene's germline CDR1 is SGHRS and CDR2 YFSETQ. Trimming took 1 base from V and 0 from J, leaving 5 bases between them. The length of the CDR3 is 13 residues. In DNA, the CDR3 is TGCGCCAGCAGCTTGCAGAGCTCCTACGAGCAGTACTTC. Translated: CASSLQSSYEQYF.

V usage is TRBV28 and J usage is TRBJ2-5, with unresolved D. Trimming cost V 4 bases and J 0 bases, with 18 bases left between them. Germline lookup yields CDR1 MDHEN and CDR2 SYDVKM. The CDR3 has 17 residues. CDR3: CASSYEKSGHHQETQYF. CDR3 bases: TGTGCCAGCAGTTACGAGAAGTCCGGGCACCACCAAGAGACCCAGTACTTC.

This chain's CDR3 is CASSFRGRGNTEAFF. The CDR3 region has the DNA TGTGCCAGCAGTTTCAGGGGACGAGGGAACACTGAAGCTTTCTTT. The chain is built from TRBV28 and TRBJ1-1; weak D call: TRBD1 (6 bases). From germline, CDR1 is MDHEN and CDR2 SYDVKM. The length of the CDR3 is 15 residues. V shed 3 bases and J shed 1 base, with 12 bases lying between them.

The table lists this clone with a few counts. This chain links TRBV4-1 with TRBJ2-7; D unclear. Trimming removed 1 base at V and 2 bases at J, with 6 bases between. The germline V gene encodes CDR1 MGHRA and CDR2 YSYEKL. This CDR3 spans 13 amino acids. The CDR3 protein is CASSQVTAYEQYF. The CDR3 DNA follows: TGCGCCAGCAGCCAAGTTACCGCCTACGAGCAGTACTTC.

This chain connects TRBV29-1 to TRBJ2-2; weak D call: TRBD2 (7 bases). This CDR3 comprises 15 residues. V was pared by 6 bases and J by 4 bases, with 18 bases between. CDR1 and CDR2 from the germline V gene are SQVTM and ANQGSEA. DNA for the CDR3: TGCAGCGTAAGGGGGGGCGGGAGCGGCACCGGGGAGCTGTTTTTT. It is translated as CSVRGGGSGTGELFF.

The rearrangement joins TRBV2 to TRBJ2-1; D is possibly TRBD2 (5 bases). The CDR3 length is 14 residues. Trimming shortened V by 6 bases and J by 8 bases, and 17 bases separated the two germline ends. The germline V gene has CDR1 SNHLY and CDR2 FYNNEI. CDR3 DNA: TGTGCCAGCAGCCCCACCCCCCTAGCATATGAGCAGTTCTTC. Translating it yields CASSPTPLAYEQFF.

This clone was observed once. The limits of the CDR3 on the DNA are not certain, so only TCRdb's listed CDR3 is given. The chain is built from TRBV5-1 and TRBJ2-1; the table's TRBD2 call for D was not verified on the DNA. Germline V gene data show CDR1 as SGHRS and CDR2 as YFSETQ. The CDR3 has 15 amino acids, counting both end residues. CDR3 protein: CASSFGPGGRDEQFF.

The chain's CDR3 is CASSQESGTLVTEAFF. Here the CDR3 DNA reads TGTGCCAGCAGCCAAGAATCGGGGACTCTAGTCACTGAAGCTTTCTTT. The chain employs TRBV14 and TRBJ1-1; D is possibly TRBD1 (5 bases). Germline CDR1 SGHDN, CDR2 FVKESK. The CDR3 is 16 amino acids. V was clipped by 0 bases and J by 4 bases, with 15 bases between them.

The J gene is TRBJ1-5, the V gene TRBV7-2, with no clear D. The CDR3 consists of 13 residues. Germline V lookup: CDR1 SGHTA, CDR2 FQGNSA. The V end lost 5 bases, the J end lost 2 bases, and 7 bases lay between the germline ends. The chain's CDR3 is CASSRLGNQPQHF. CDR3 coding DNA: TGTGCCAGCAGCCGTCTAGGCAATCAGCCCCAGCATTTT.

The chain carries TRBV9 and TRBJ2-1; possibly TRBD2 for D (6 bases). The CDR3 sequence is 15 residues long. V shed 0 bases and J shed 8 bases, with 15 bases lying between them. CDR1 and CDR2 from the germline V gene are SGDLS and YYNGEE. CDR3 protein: CASSVGVGGGYEQFF. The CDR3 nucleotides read TGTGCCAGCAGCGTAGGCGTGGGAGGAGGGTATGAGCAGTTCTTC.

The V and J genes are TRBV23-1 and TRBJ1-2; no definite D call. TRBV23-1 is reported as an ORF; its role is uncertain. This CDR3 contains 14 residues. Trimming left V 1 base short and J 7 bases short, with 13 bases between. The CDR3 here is CASSQFICSAGYTF. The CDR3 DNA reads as TGCGCCAGCAGTCAATTTATCTGCAGCGCTGGCTACACCTTC.

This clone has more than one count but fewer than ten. The CDR3 DNA sequence: TGTGCCAGCAGGGACAGCGGGAAATATCATGAGCAGTTCTTC. Protein: CASRDSGKYHEQFF. The chain couples TRBV27 to TRBJ2-1; a weak D match, TRBD2 (7 bases). Germline-derived CDR1 and CDR2 are MNHEY and SMNVEV (reference sequence). V lost 6 bases and J 8 bases, leaving 17 bases between the germline ends. The CDR3 length is 14 residues.

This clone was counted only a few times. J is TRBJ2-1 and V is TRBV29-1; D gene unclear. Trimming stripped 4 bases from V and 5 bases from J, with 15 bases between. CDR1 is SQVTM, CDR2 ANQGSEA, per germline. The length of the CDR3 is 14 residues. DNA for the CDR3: TGCAGCGTTGGGTTTGCCGGGTTCGACAATGAGCAGTTCTTC. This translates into CSVGFAGFDNEQFF.

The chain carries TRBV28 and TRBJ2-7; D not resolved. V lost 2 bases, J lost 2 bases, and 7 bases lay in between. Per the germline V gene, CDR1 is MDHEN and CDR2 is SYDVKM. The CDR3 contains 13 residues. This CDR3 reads CASSLALTYEQYF. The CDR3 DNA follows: TGTGCCAGCAGTTTAGCCCTAACCTACGAGCAGTACTTC.

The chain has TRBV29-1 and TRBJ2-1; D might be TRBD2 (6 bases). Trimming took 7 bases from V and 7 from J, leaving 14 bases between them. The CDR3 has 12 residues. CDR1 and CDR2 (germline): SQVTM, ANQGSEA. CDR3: CSGEGLLNEQFF. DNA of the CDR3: TGCAGCGGTGAGGGACTCCTTAATGAGCAGTTCTTC.

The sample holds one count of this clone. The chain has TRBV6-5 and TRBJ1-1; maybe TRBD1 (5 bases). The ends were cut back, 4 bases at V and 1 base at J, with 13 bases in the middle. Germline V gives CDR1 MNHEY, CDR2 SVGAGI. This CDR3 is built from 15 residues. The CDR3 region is CASSLEGSQNTEAFF. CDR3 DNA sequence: TGTGCCAGCAGTTTGGAGGGGTCCCAGAACACTGAAGCTTTCTTT.

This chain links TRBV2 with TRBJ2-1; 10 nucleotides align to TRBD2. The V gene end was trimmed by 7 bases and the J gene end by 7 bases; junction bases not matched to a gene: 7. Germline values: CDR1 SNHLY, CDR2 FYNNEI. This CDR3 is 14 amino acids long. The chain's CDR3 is CASTGGLALNEQFF. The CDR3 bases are TGTGCCAGCACCGGGGGACTAGCGTTAAATGAGCAGTTCTTC.

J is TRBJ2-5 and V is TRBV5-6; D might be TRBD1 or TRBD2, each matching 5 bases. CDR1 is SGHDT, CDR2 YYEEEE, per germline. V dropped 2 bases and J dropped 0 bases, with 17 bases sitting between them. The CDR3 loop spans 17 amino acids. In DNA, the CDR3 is TGTGCCAGCAGCTTATCGTACAGTGGGGGATACCAAGAGACCCAGTACTTC. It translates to CASSLSYSGGYQETQYF.

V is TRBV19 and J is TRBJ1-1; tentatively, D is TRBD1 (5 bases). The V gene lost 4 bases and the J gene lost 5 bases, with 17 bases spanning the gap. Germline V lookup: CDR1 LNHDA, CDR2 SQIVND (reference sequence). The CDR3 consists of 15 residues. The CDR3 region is CASSTGFVSLTEAFF. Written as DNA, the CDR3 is TGTGCCAGTAGTACAGGGTTTGTGTCATTGACTGAAGCTTTCTTT.

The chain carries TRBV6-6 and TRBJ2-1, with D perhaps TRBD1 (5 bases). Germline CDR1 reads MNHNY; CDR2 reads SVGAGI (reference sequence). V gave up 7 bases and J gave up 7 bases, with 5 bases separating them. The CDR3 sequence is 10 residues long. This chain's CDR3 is CASKGNEQFF. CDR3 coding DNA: TGTGCCAGCAAGGGGAATGAGCAGTTCTTC.

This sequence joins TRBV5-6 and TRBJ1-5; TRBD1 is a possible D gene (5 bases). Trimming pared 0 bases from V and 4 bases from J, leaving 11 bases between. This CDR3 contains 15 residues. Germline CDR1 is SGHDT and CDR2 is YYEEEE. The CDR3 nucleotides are TGTGCCAGCAGCTTGGGGCGGCAGGGTAATCAGCCCCAGCATTTT. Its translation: CASSLGRQGNQPQHF.

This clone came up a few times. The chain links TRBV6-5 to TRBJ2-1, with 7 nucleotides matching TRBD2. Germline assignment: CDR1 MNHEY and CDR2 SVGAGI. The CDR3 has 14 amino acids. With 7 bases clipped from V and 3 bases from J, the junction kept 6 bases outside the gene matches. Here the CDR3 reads CASTGGLFYNEQFF. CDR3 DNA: TGTGCCAGCACCGGGGGACTATTCTACAATGAGCAGTTCTTC.

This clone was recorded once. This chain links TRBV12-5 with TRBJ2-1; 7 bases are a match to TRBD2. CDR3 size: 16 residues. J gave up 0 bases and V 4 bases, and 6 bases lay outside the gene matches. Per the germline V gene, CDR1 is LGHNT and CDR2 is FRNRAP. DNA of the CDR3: TGTGCTAGTGGTTCGCCTGGGGGGGGCTCCTACAATGAGCAGTTCTTC. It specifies CASGSPGGGSYNEQFF.

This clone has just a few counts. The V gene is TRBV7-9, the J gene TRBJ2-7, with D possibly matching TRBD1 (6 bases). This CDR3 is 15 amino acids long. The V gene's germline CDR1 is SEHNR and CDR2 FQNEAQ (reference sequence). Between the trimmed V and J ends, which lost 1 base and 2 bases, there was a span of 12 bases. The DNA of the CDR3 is TGTGCCAGCAGCTTAGAGCGGACAGCTACCTACGAGCAGTACTTC. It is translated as CASSLERTATYEQYF.

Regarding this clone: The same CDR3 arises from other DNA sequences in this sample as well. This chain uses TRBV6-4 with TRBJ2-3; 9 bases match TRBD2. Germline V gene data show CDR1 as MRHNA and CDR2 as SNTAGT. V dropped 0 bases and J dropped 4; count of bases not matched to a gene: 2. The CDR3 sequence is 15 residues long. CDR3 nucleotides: TGTGCCAGCAGTGACTCCGCGGGAGGGCCAGATACGCAGTATTTT. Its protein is CASSDSAGGPDTQYF.

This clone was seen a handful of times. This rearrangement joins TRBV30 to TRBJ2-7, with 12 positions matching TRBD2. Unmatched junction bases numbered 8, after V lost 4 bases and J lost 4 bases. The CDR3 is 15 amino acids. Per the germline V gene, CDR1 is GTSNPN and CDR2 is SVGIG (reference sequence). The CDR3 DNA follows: TGTGCCTGGACCCCGCCGACTAGCGGGAGATACGAGCAGTACTTC. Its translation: CAWTPPTSGRYEQYF.

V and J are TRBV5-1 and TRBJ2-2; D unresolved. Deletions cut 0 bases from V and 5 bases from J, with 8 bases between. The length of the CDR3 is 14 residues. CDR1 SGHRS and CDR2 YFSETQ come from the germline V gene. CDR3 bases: TGCGCCAGCAGCTTGGCCGCTGGGACCGGGGAGCTGTTTTTT. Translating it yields CASSLAAGTGELFF.